These T cell receptor beta chains were read from a single sample in a study of radiotherapy plus CTLA-4 blockade in lung cancer. Using immunoSEQ multiplex PCR, the repertoire was profiled, and TCRdb retains in-frame clones only, with some absent. Of about 98,000 clones detected, 82% appear once; the ten largest clones hold about 3.5%. Material: peripheral blood, obtained from a patient treated with radiotherapy plus ipilimumab. The receptors originated from a human donor with non-small cell lung cancer who had a partial response to radiotherapy plus ipilimumab. Each CDR3 is given with its conserved first and last residue. The D gene is left open where the match is weak. Part of the rows lack a size; the others show once, few, many or a class for expanded clones.

V: TRBV6-5
size: -
D: TRBD2
J: TRBJ2-7
DNA: TGTGCCAGCAGTTACGGCGCGGGAGGAGCCTACGAGCAGTACTTC
CDR3: CASSYGAGGAYEQYF

V: TRBV29-1
size: -
D: TRBD1
J: TRBJ1-2
DNA: TGCAGCGTTTCCCGGACAGGGAGTGTCTACACCTTC
CDR3: CSVSRTGSVYTF

V: TRBV20-1
size: -
D: -
J: TRBJ2-1
DNA: TGCAGTGCTAACGGAGAAACGGAGCAGTTCTTC
CDR3: CSANGETEQFF

V: TRBV11-3
size: -
D: TRBD2
J: TRBJ2-1
DNA: TGTGCCAGCAGCTTAGTTGGACTAGCGGGAGGGGGCAATGAGCAGTTCTTC
CDR3: CASSLVGLAGGGNEQFF

V: TRBV21-1
size: once
D: -
J: TRBJ1-2
DNA: TGTGCCAGCAACCCTCTGCCGTCGGGGGGGGGATCTTTTGCTAACTATGGCTACACCTTC
CDR3: CASNPLPSGGGSFANYGYTF

V: TRBV7-9
size: -
D: -
J: TRBJ2-5
DNA: TGTGCCAGCAGCTTCGGGGGAGGTTTAGAGACCCAGTACTTC
CDR3: CASSFGGGLETQYF

V: TRBV7-8
size: -
D: TRBD1
J: TRBJ2-7
DNA: TGTGCCAGCAGCTCAAGGGGGCTGAGCTCCTACGAGCAGTACTTC
CDR3: CASSSRGLSSYEQYF

V: TRBV29-1
size: -
D: -
J: TRBJ2-1
DNA: TGCAGCGTTGACCGGGACTCCTACAATGAGCAGTTCTTC
CDR3: CSVDRDSYNEQFF

V: TRBV7-8
size: -
D: TRBD2
J: TRBJ2-6
DNA: TGTGTCGGGAGGGCCGTTTCTGGGGCCAACGTCCTGACTTTC
CDR3: CVGRAVSGANVLTF

V: TRBV6-5
size: -
D: -
J: TRBJ2-5
DNA: TGTGCCAGCAGTTACTCCGTCTCAGAGACCCAGTACTTC
CDR3: CASSYSVSETQYF

V: TRBV5-1
size: -
D: TRBD2
J: TRBJ2-7
DNA: TGCGCCAGCAGCTTGGCTAGCGGGAGTTCCTACGAGCAGTACTTC
CDR3: CASSLASGSSYEQYF

V: TRBV7-2
size: -
D: -
J: TRBJ2-6
DNA: TGTGCCAGCAGCTTGGGGGGTGCACCTGGGGCCAACGTCCTGACTTTC
CDR3: CASSLGGAPGANVLTF

V: TRBV28
size: -
D: -
J: TRBJ2-2
DNA: TGTGCCAGCAGTTTATACGCGGAACCGGTGGCCGGGGAGCTGTTTTTT
CDR3: CASSLYAEPVAGELFF

V: TRBV15
size: -
D: -
J: TRBJ2-3
DNA: TGTGCCACCAGCAGAGATGAGGGTGGGGATACGCAGTATTTT
CDR3: CATSRDEGGDTQYF

V: TRBV4-2
size: -
D: -
J: TRBJ2-1
DNA: TGTGCCAGCAGCCAAGAGGGCTCCCCAAACATACGTGAGCAGTTCTTC
CDR3: CASSQEGSPNIREQFF

V: TRBV28
size: -
D: TRBD2
J: TRBJ2-7
DNA: TGTGCCAGCAGTAAAGGGGAGGGGACGGACGAGCAGTACTTC
CDR3: CASSKGEGTDEQYF

V: TRBV10-1
size: -
D: -
J: TRBJ1-5
DNA: TGCGCCAGCAGTGATCGGTTTCAGCCCCAGCATTTT
CDR3: CASSDRFQPQHF

V: TRBV19
size: once
D: TRBD1
J: TRBJ2-7
DNA: TGTGCCAGTAGCCCGCGGACAGGCGGCTACGAGCAGTACTTC
CDR3: CASSPRTGGYEQYF

V: TRBV10-1
size: -
D: TRBD2
J: TRBJ2-7
DNA: TGCGCCAGCAGTGGGCTAGCGGGAGGTAGCCACGAGCAGTACTTC
CDR3: CASSGLAGGSHEQYF

V: TRBV4-1
size: -
D: -
J: TRBJ1-4
DNA: TGCGCCAGCAGCCGCGGGGTAGGGACTAATGAAAAACTGTTTTTT
CDR3: CASSRGVGTNEKLFF

V: TRBV7-2
size: -
D: -
J: TRBJ2-7
DNA: TGTGCCAGCAGCGTAGAGAGGGCAGGAGCCTACGAGCAGTACTTC
CDR3: CASSVERAGAYEQYF

V: TRBV2
size: -
D: -
J: TRBJ2-7
DNA: TGTGCCAGCAGTGAGGGCAAGAACGAGCAGTACTTC
CDR3: CASSEGKNEQYF

V: TRBV28
size: -
D: -
J: TRBJ2-5
DNA: TGTGCCAGCAGCCGTTCTGGCCTAGGTGAGGACCAGTACTTC
CDR3: CASSRSGLGEDQYF

V: TRBV30
size: -
D: -
J: TRBJ1-1
DNA: TGTGCCTGGAGATGGACAGAGAACACTGAAGCTTTCTTT
CDR3: CAWRWTENTEAFF

V: TRBV28
size: -
D: TRBD1
J: TRBJ1-1
DNA: TGTGCCAGCAGGCAGCAGGGGGCTTTTAACACTGAAGCTTTCTTT
CDR3: CASRQQGAFNTEAFF

V: TRBV6-5
size: -
D: TRBD1
J: TRBJ2-7
DNA: TGTGCCAGCAGTTACTCCAGGGGGCCGACCTACGAGCAGTACTTC
CDR3: CASSYSRGPTYEQYF

V: TRBV30
size: -
D: -
J: TRBJ2-7
DNA: TGTGCCTGGAGTGTCGCTAGCGAGCAGTACTTC
CDR3: CAWSVASEQYF

V: TRBV5-1
size: -
D: TRBD2
J: TRBJ2-7
DNA: TGCGCCAGCAGTTCCGGGGCTAGCGGAAGCTACGAGCAGTACTTT
CDR3: CASSSGASGSYEQYF

V: TRBV29-1
size: -
D: -
J: TRBJ1-1
DNA: TGCAGCTCCAACACTGACAGGACGGCTGAAGCTTTCTTT
CDR3: CSSNTDRTAEAFF

V: TRBV5-1
size: -
D: -
J: TRBJ2-7
DNA: TGCGCCAGCAGTGGCGGTCCACTTACCCAGCGGAGCTCCTACGAGCAGTACTTC
CDR3: CASSGGPLTQRSSYEQYF

V: TRBV18
size: -
D: TRBD1
J: TRBJ2-7
DNA: TGTGCCAGCTCACCAGGACAGGAGGTTTACCACGAGCAGTACTTC
CDR3: CASSPGQEVYHEQYF

V: TRBV7-2
size: -
D: TRBD1
J: TRBJ1-5
DNA: TGTGCCAGCAGCTCCAGACAGGGGGTTCGCAATCAGCCCCAGCATTTT
CDR3: CASSSRQGVRNQPQHF

V: TRBV7-9
size: -
D: -
J: TRBJ2-2
DNA: TGTGCCAGCAGCTTATCACAGAACACCGGGGAGCTGTTTTTT
CDR3: CASSLSQNTGELFF

V: TRBV7-9
size: -
D: TRBD2
J: TRBJ2-1
DNA: TGTGCCAGCCCCGTTGGGAGCGGGAGTAAACGCAATGAGCAGTTCTTC
CDR3: CASPVGSGSKRNEQFF

V: TRBV2
size: -
D: -
J: TRBJ2-2
DNA: TGTGCCAGTGGAATTCAGGCGACCGGGGAGCTGTTTTTT
CDR3: CASGIQATGELFF

V: TRBV28
size: once
D: -
J: TRBJ2-7
DNA: TGTGCCAGCTCAGTTGGAGGGGCCTTAAACGAGCAGTACTTC
CDR3: CASSVGGALNEQYF

V: TRBV20-1
size: -
D: -
J: TRBJ2-5
DNA: TGCAGTGCTAGACAGGCGACAGAACAGTACTTC
CDR3: CSARQATEQYF

V: TRBV5-1
size: -
D: -
J: TRBJ2-1
DNA: TGCGCCAGCAGCTTGGAATCTACCAATGAGCAGTTCTTC
CDR3: CASSLESTNEQFF

V: TRBV19
size: few
D: -
J: TRBJ1-5
DNA: TGTGCCAGTAGTGTTCTTACCGTGGACAGCCTAGGGAATCAGCCCCAGCATTTT
CDR3: CASSVLTVDSLGNQPQHF

V: TRBV7-9
size: -
D: -
J: TRBJ2-2
DNA: TGTGCCAGCAGCTCCCCGAGGGGGGGGGCTAACACCGGGGAGCTGTTTTTT
CDR3: CASSSPRGGANTGELFF

V: TRBV5-4
size: -
D: -
J: TRBJ1-2
DNA: TGTGCCAGCAGCTTGGACAGGAATGGCTACACCTTC
CDR3: CASSLDRNGYTF

V: TRBV7-9
size: -
D: -
J: TRBJ2-5
DNA: TGTGCCAGCAGCTTCCGACAGGAAGAGACCCAGTACTTC
CDR3: CASSFRQEETQYF